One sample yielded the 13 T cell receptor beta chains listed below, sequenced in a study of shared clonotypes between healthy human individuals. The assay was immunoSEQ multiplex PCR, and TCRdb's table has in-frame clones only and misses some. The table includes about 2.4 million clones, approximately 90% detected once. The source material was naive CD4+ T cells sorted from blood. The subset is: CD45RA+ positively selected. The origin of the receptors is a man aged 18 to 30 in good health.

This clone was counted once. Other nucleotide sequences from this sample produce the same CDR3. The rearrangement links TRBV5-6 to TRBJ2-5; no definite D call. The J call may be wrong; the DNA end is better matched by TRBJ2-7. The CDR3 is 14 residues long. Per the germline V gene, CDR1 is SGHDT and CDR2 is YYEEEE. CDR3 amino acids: CASSLVGSSYEQYF. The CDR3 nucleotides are TGTGCCAGCAGCTTGGTCGGCAGCTCCTACGAGCAGTACTTC.

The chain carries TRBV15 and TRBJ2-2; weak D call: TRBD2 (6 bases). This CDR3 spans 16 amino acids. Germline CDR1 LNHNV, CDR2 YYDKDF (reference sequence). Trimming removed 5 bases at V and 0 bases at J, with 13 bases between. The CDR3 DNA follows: TGTGCCACCAGCCGGGGACTGGGAACGAACACCGGGGAGCTGTTTTTT. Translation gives CATSRGLGTNTGELFF.

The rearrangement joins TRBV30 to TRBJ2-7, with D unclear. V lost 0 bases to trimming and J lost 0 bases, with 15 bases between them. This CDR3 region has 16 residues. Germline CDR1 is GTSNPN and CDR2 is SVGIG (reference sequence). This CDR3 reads CAWSVRRQVRSYEQYF. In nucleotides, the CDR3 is TGTGCCTGGAGTGTACGGCGGCAGGTCCGCTCCTACGAGCAGTACTTC.

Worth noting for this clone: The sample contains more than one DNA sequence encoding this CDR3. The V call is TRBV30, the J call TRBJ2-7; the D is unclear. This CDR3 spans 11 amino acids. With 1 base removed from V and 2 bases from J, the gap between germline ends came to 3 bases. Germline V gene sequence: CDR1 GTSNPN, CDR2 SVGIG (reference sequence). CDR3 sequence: CAWSGPYEQYF. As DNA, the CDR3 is TGTGCCTGGAGTGGCCCCTACGAGCAGTACTTC. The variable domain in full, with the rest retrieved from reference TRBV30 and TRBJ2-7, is SQTIHQWPATLVQPVGSPLSLECTVEGTSNPNLYWYRQAAGRGLQLLFYSVGIGQISSEVPQNLSASRPQDRQFILSSKKLLLSDSGFYLCAWSGPYEQYFGPGTRLTVT.

The CDR3 coding sequence is TGTGCCAGCAGCCAAATAGGGGGCGAGGGCAATCAGCCCCAGCATTTT. Protein: CASSQIGGEGNQPQHF. J is TRBJ1-5 and V is TRBV5-6; 7 positions match TRBD1. This CDR3 contains 16 residues. V was pared by 4 bases and J by 2 bases, with 9 bases of the junction left unmatched. Germline values: CDR1 SGHDT, CDR2 YYEEEE.

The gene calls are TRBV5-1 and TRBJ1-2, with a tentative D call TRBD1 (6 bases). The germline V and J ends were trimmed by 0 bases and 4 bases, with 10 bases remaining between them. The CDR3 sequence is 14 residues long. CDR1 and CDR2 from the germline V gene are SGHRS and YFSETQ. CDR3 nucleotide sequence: TGCGCCAGCAGCTTGGCCATAGGGGGCTATGGCTACACCTTC. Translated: CASSLAIGGYGYTF.

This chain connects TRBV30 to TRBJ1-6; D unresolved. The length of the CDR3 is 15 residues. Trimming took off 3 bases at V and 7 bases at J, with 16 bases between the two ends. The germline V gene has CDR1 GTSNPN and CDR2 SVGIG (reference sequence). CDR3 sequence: CAWRMKPGQNSPLHF. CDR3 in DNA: TGTGCCTGGAGGATGAAGCCCGGGCAAAATTCACCCCTCCACTTT.

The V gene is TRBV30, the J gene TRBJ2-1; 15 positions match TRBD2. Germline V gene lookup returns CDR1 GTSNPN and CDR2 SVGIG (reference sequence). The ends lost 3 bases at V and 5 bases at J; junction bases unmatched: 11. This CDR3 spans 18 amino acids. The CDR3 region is CAWRKFWTSGRGNNEQFF. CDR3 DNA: TGTGCCTGGAGGAAGTTTTGGACTAGCGGGAGGGGGAACAATGAGCAGTTCTTC.

The CDR3 DNA reads TGCGCCAGCGGCACAGATCCCACCCTATATGGCTACACCTTC. Translating it yields CASGTDPTLYGYTF. The rearrangement uses TRBV5-1 and TRBJ1-2; no clear D. The ends were cut back, 7 bases at V and 5 bases at J, with 18 bases in the middle. Germline CDR1 and CDR2: SGHRS and YFSETQ. The CDR3 covers 14 residues. Using reference TRBV5-1 and TRBJ1-2 for the parts outside the CDR3, the full variable domain is KAGVTQTPRYLIKTRGQQVTLSCSPISGHRSVSWYQQTPGQGLQFLFEYFSETQRNKGNFPGRFSGRQFSNSRSEMNVSTLELGDSALYLCASGTDPTLYGYTFGSGTRLTVV.

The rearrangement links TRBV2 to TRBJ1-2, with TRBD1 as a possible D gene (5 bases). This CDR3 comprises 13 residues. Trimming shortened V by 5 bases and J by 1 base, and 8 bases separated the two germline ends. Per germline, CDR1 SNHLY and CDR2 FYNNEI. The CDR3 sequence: CASSMGHNYGYTF. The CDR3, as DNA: TGTGCCAGCAGTATGGGGCATAACTATGGCTACACCTTC.

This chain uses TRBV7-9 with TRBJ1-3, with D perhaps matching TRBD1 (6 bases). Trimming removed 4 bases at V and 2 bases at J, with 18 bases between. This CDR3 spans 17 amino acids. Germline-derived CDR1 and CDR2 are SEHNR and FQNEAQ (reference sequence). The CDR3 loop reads CASSSRGEFGPGNTIYF. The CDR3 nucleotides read TGTGCCAGCAGCTCCAGGGGAGAGTTTGGCCCTGGAAACACCATATATTTT.

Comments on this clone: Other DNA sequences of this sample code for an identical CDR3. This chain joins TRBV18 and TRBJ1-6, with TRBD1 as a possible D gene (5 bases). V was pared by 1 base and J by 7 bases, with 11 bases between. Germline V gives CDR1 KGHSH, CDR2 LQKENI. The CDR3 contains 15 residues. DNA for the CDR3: TGTGCCAGCTCACCACTCGCAGGGACGAATTCACCCCTCCACTTT. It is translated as CASSPLAGTNSPLHF.

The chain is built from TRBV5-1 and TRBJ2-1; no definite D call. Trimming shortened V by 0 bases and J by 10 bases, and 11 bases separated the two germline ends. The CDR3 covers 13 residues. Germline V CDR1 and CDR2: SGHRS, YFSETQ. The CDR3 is CASSLGSFEEQFF. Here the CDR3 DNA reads TGCGCCAGCAGCTTGGGGAGTTTCGAGGAGCAGTTCTTC.